The 5 T cell receptor beta chains in this list originate from one sample, sequenced in a study of blood T cells in healthy people across ages. Through a sample-barcoded 5' primer and a J-beta primer mix, a second PCR was run for roughly 7 to 12 cycles. TCRdb reprocessed the 5' RACE reads with MiXCR, giving one entry per CDR3 protein. In the table there are about 640,000 distinct CDR3 sequences, 58% of which are singletons. Sequenced input: blood. The source of these receptors is a man in his sixties in good health.

A single count supports this clonotype. The V and J genes are TRBV6-6 and TRBJ2-3; possibly TRBD2 for D (6 bases). In germline, CDR1 is MNHNY, CDR2 SVGAGI (reference sequence). V lost 5 bases, J lost 0 bases, and 15 bases lay in between. The CDR3 runs 16 residues. The CDR3 DNA reads TGTGCCAGCAGTCCTCAAGGCGGGACGAGCACAGATACGCAGTATTTT. Its translation: CASSPQGGTSTDTQYF.

V gene TRBV4-1 combines with J gene TRBJ2-7, with TRBD1 matching over 7 bases. Germline assignment: CDR1 MGHRA and CDR2 YSYEKL. The CDR3 runs to 18 residues. J was trimmed by 2 bases and V by 2 bases; bases with no gene match: 15. The CDR3 loop is CASSQQSGTGTVTYEQYF. In DNA, the CDR3 is TGCGCCAGCAGCCAACAATCCGGAACCGGGACAGTCACCTACGAGCAGTACTTC.

The J gene is TRBJ2-5, the V gene TRBV20-1; 7 nucleotides align to TRBD1. V lost 6 bases to trimming and J lost 11 bases; unmatched junction nucleotides: 12. This CDR3 comprises 12 residues. Per germline, CDR1 DFQATT and CDR2 SNEGSKA (reference sequence). CDR3 sequence reads: CSAPGTANVQYF. For the CDR3, the DNA is TGCAGTGCGCCAGGGACAGCCAACGTACAGTACTTC.

As concerns this clonotype: Germline is not matched at one junction end, which may reflect a read error. The chain links TRBV7-2 to TRBJ2-5; 11 bases map to TRBD1. This CDR3 contains 14 residues. CDR1 is SGHTA and CDR2 is FQGNSA in the germline V gene. For the CDR3, the DNA is TGTGTCAGCAGCCCCGGGACAGGGGGTAAAGAGCAGTACTTC. Protein sequence: CVSSPGTGGKEQYF.

This clonotype was detected only a few times. V and J are TRBV7-9 and TRBJ2-7, with D perhaps TRBD2 (5 bases). The J call is uncertain, as TRBJ2-4 better fits the DNA end. Per the germline V gene, CDR1 is SEHNR and CDR2 is FQNEAQ (reference sequence). The CDR3 is 15 amino acids. The CDR3 region has the DNA TGTGCCAGCAGCCCCCGGACGGGAATACCAAACATTCAGTACTTC. Residues: CASSPRTGIPNIQYF.